The entry below describes one T cell receptor (beta chain). This sample is part of a study of T cell changes during pregnancy in multiple sclerosis. Trimming left V 5 bases short and J 4 bases short, with 10 bases between. Germline CDR1 and CDR2: MNHEY and SVGAGI. This CDR3 has 13 amino acids. The method was immunoSEQ multiplex PCR; TCRdb's version includes in-frame clones alone and lacks a portion of them. The table includes some 42,000 clones, around 90% detected once. The sequence was collected from a female donor with multiple sclerosis, enrolled in a pregnancy study. The specimen was CD4+ T cells from peripheral blood mononuclear cells, collected after pregnancy. This sequence joins TRBV6-5 and TRBJ2-3; the D is unclear. The CDR3 is CASSRGPPDTQYF. CDR3 nucleotide sequence: TGTGCCAGCAGTCGAGGCCCGCCAGATACGCAGTATTTT.